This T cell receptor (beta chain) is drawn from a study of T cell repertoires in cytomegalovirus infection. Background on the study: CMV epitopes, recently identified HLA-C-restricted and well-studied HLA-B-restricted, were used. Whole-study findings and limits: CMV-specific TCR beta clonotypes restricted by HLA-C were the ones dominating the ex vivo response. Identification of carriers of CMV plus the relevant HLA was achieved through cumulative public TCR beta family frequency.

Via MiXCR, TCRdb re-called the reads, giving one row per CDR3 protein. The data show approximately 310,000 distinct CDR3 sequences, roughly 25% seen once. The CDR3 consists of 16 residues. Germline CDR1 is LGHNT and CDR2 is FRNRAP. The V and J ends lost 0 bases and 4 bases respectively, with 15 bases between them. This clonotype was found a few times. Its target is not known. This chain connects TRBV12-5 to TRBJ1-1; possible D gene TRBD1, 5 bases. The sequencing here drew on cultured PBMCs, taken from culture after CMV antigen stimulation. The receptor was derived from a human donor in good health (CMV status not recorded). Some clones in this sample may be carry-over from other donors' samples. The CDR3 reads CASGLVVVGGATEAFF. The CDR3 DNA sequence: TGTGCTAGTGGTTTGGTAGTGGTTGGAGGGGCCACTGAAGCTTTCTTT.